This T cell receptor beta chain came from a study of T cell responses to AZD1222 COVID-19 vaccine. TCRdb's table, derived via immunoSEQ multiplex PCR, lists solely in-frame clones and lacks some. Here the sample spans roughly 160,000 clones, over 75% being singletons. Trimming cost V 3 bases and J 4 bases, with 21 bases left between them. The CDR3 covers 16 residues. The germline V gene encodes CDR1 SQVTM and CDR2 ANQGSEA. General study points: The donors showed a predominance of white British ancestry and of females, with possible underestimation of clonal diversity.

Notes on this clone: What it binds is unknown.

The rearrangement uses TRBV29-1 and TRBJ2-5; unclear D gene. The starting material was peripheral blood, obtained 28 days after the second AZD1222 dose. This receptor was taken from an adult who received the AZD1222 COVID-19 vaccine. The DNA for the CDR3 is TGCAGCGTTGACGATCGCACCTCGAACAAAGGAGAGACCCAGTACTTC. Protein sequence: CSVDDRTSNKGETQYF.